This T cell receptor beta chain appears in the sequencing data of a study of T cells in Graves' hyperthyroidism and ophthalmopathy. Looking at the study overall: Upon initial diagnosis and before any treatment, peripheral blood was collected. General observations from the study: Most thyroid clonotypes with frequency above 0.001 were detected in blood.

Inclusion characteristics of ophthalmopathy patients comprised a Clinical Activity Score of at least 3, a NOSPECS grade of at least 4, and duration under 3 months. Orbital computed tomography, thyroid ultrasound, serum thyroxine and TRAb, and clinical symptoms together informed the diagnoses. This clonotype was seen many times. Its cognate antigen is unknown. TCR beta CDR3 region amplification was performed from RNA transcripts. HTBI primers drove first-round RT-PCR of the TCR CDR3. TCRdb reanalysed the multiplex PCR reads using MiXCR and keeps one entry per CDR3 protein. Of approximately 380,000 distinct CDR3 sequences listed, over 13% are singletons. V was cut by 6 bases and J by 7 bases, with 18 bases left in between. This CDR3 spans 15 amino acids. Germline CDR1 and CDR2: KGHSH and LQKENI.

This chain links TRBV18 with TRBJ2-2; D is unclear. The TCR comes from a man between 50 and 59 years old with Graves' ophthalmopathy. The sequenced material came from blood. DNA of the CDR3: TGTGCCAGCTCCCCCGGTGGATCATCTCGCGGGGAGCTGTTTTTT. Residues: CASSPGGSSRGELFF.